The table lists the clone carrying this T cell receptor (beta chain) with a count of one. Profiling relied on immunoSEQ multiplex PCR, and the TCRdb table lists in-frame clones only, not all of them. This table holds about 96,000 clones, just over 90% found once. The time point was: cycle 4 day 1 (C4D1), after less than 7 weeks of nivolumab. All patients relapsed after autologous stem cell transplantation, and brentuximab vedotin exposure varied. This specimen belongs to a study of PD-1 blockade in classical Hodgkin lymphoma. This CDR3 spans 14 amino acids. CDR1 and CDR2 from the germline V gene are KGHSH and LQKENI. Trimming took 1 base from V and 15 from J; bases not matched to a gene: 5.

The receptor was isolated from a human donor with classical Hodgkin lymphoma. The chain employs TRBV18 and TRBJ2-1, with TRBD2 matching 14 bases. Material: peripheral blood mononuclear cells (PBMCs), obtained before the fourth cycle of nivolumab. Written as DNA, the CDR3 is TGTGCCAGCTCACCACTAGGACTAGCGGGAGGTATGTTCTTC. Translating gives CASSPLGLAGGMFF. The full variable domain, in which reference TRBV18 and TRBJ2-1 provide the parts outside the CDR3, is NAGVMQNPRHLVRRRGQEARLRCSPMKGHSHVYWYRQLPEEGLKFMVYLQKENIIDESGMPKERFSAEFPKEGPSILRIQQVVRGDSAAYFCASSPLGLAGGMFFGPGTRLTVL.